One and the same sample provided the 21 T cell receptor beta chains below, sequenced in a study of regulatory T cells in long-lasting Graves disease. Described time point: persistent/refractory GD, antithyroid drugs over 5 years with positive TRAb. From PBMCs, RNA was extracted and then used to make the TCR library. For TCR beta, libraries came from iRepertoire HTBI primers and Arm-PCR of CDR3 regions. TCRdb passed the multiplex PCR reads through MiXCR, listing each CDR3 protein once. The table has 430,000 or so distinct CDR3 sequences, under 25% seen once. The specimen comprised peripheral blood mononuclear cells (PBMCs), sampled when the disease was refractory, from a patient treated with antithyroid drugs. These receptors all stem from a female donor with Graves disease.

V gene TRBV27 combines with J gene TRBJ2-3; TRBD2 matches 9 bases. The germline V gene has CDR1 MNHEY and CDR2 SMNVEV (reference sequence). CDR3 size: 16 residues. Germline trimming cut 1 base from V and 5 bases from J; bases unmatched to any gene: 7. The CDR3 bases are TGTGCCAGCAGTTTATTCGGCGGGAGGGCAGGAGATACGCAGTATTTT. It translates to CASSLFGGRAGDTQYF.

About this clonotype itself: A much bigger clone sits one base away, suggesting this may be a read error. The chain carries TRBV2 and TRBJ1-2, with D possibly matching TRBD1 (6 bases). The CDR3 contains 14 residues. V was cut by 3 bases and J by 7 bases, with 15 bases left in between. Per germline, CDR1 SNHLY and CDR2 FYNNEI. The DNA for the CDR3 is TGTGCCAGCAGTGAGTCGGGAGGGGGACTTGGCTACACCTTC. Residues: CASSESGGGLGYTF.

Points on this clonotype: The germline gene is not matched at one end of the junction; a read error may be the cause. This sequence joins TRBV6-1 and TRBJ1-1, with D maybe TRBD1 (6 bases). This CDR3 has 13 residues. Germline CDR1 is MNHNS and CDR2 is SASEGT. CDR3 nucleotide sequence: TGTGCCAGCAGCACAGGGTTTAGTACTGAAGCTTTTTTT. Amino acid sequence: CASSTGFSTEAFF.

The chain recombines TRBV7-9 with TRBJ1-5, with 7 nucleotides matching TRBD1. The CDR3 loop spans 15 amino acids. With V trimmed by 5 bases and J by 1 base, 5 bases remained unmatched. The germline V gene encodes CDR1 SEHNR and CDR2 FQNEAQ (reference sequence). The CDR3 DNA is TGTGCCAGCAGCAAAGACAGGGTGAGCAATCAGCCCCAGCATTTT. Its translation is CASSKDRVSNQPQHF.

This clonotype was detected many times. The rearrangement joins TRBV3-1 to TRBJ2-7; either TRBD1 or TRBD2 may supply D (5 bases each). V was shortened by 2 bases and J by 5 bases, with 13 bases between the two germline ends. Germline V gene sequence: CDR1 LGHDT, CDR2 YNNKEL (reference sequence). This CDR3 is built from 14 residues. The chain's CDR3 is CASSQSQRDHEQYF. CDR3 bases: TGTGCCAGCAGCCAAAGTCAACGGGACCACGAGCAGTACTTC.

As concerns this clonotype: A clone one base away is much larger, so this may be a read error. The gene calls are TRBV7-2 and TRBJ2-7; D might be TRBD1 (6 bases). The CDR3 loop spans 13 amino acids. Germline V lookup: CDR1 SGHTA, CDR2 FQGNSA. V was cut by 5 bases and J by 8 bases, with 16 bases left in between. Here the CDR3 reads CASSLGQWYKQYF. The CDR3 DNA is TGTGCCAGCAGCCTTGGACAGTGGTACAAGCAGTACTTC.

The chain recombines TRBV2 with TRBJ2-1; D is unclear. Germline lookup yields CDR1 SNHLY and CDR2 FYNNEI. V lost 2 bases, J lost 8 bases, and 10 bases lay in between. There are 13 residues in the CDR3. The CDR3 sequence is CASSETGFDEQFF. CDR3 sequence (DNA): TGTGCCAGCAGTGAAACCGGTTTTGATGAGCAGTTCTTC.

The chain uses TRBV9 and TRBJ1-3; no reliable D call. CDR3 size: 15 residues. V was cut by 1 base and J by 3 bases, with 11 bases left in between. CDR1 SGDLS and CDR2 YYNGEE come from the germline V gene. The CDR3 DNA follows: TGTGCCAGCAGCGTACAAGTAGAGGATGGAAACACCATATATTTT. It specifies CASSVQVEDGNTIYF.

This clonotype was detected ten times or more. As DNA, the CDR3 is TGTGCCAGCAGCCTACAGGTGGAAACCTACGAGCAGTACTTC. Residues: CASSLQVETYEQYF. This chain uses TRBV28 with TRBJ2-7, with a possible D match to TRBD1 (5 bases). This CDR3 has 14 residues. Per the germline V gene, CDR1 is MDHEN and CDR2 is SYDVKM. Trimming took 6 bases from V and 2 from J, leaving 14 bases between them.

CDR3 coding DNA: TGCAGTGCTAGCGGCCGGGACTCGGGCGCCAATGAGCAGTTCTTC. This sequence encodes CSASGRDSGANEQFF. V and J are TRBV20-1 and TRBJ2-1; possibly TRBD2 for D (6 bases). In germline, CDR1 is DFQATT, CDR2 SNEGSKA (reference sequence). The CDR3 sequence is 15 residues long. V lost 3 bases and J lost 6, with 18 bases in between.

This clonotype was recorded a few times. This chain connects TRBV30 to TRBJ1-2; 7 bases are a match to TRBD1. Germline V gives CDR1 GTSNPN, CDR2 SVGIG (reference sequence). This CDR3 has 12 residues. V shed 8 bases and J 5 bases; nucleotides not matched to a gene: 8. The CDR3 reads CAGNRQGYGYTF. As DNA, the CDR3 is TGTGCCGGAAACAGACAGGGTTATGGCTACACCTTC. The full variable domain, in which reference TRBV30 and TRBJ1-2 provide the parts outside the CDR3, is SQTIHQWPATLVQPVGSPLSLECTVEGTSNPNLYWYRQAAGRGLQLLFYSVGIGQISSEVPQNLSASRPQDRQFILSSKKLLLSDSGFYLCAGNRQGYGYTFGSGTRLTVV.

In its sample, this clonotype was seen many times. The chain couples TRBV28 to TRBJ1-4; no firm D call. V lost 0 bases, J lost 5 bases, and 4 bases lay in between. Germline-derived CDR1 and CDR2 are MDHEN and SYDVKM. This CDR3 is built from 13 residues. DNA for the CDR3: TGTGCCAGCAGTTTATGGGGAAATGAAAAACTGTTTTTT. Translated: CASSLWGNEKLFF.

This clonotype was counted at least ten times. This sequence joins TRBV28 and TRBJ2-7; D perhaps matches TRBD2 (5 bases). Germline V gene lookup returns CDR1 MDHEN and CDR2 SYDVKM. The length of the CDR3 is 13 residues. Trimming left V 8 bases short and J 3 bases short, with 14 bases between. The CDR3 nucleotides are TGTGCCAGCGGAGTCCCTGGAGGCTACGAGCAGTACTTC. Translating it yields CASGVPGGYEQYF.

This sequence joins TRBV7-2 and TRBJ1-2; weak D call: TRBD1 (5 bases). Deletions cut 5 bases from V and 5 bases from J, with 18 bases between. Germline V gives CDR1 SGHTA, CDR2 FQGNSA. This CDR3 is 15 amino acids long. The DNA for the CDR3 is TGTGCCAGCAGCAGAGGGGACGGGCTTTCATATGGCTACACCTTC. The encoded protein is CASSRGDGLSYGYTF.

This clonotype occurred a few times. The genes are TRBV7-2 and TRBJ2-1; 10 nucleotides align to TRBD2. V dropped 1 base and J dropped 2; count of bases not matched to a gene: 2. The CDR3 is made up of 16 amino acids. In germline, CDR1 is SGHTA, CDR2 FQGNSA. CDR3 sequence (DNA): TGTGCCAGCAGCTTAGAAGGACTAGCGGCCTACAATGAGCAGTTCTTC. This codes for CASSLEGLAAYNEQFF.

V is TRBV5-1 and J is TRBJ2-7, with D possibly TRBD1 on 5 matching bases. Germline values: CDR1 SGHRS, CDR2 YFSETQ. Trimming stripped 2 bases from V and 7 bases from J, with 22 bases between. This CDR3 comprises 16 residues. In DNA, the CDR3 is TGCGCCAGCAGCTTAGATGAGCCGGTGGGGCCTCGGGAGCAGTACTTC. Translation: CASSLDEPVGPREQYF.

This clonotype has at least ten counts. The rearrangement uses TRBV5-1 and TRBJ2-2; 7 bases match TRBD2. The CDR3 is 15 residues long. The junction had 10 bases not matched to a gene; V was cut back by 4 bases and J by 7 bases. Germline V gives CDR1 SGHRS, CDR2 YFSETQ. The CDR3 DNA sequence: TGCGCCAGCAGCCCCCGTGGGGGGGATGGCGGGGAGCTGTTTTTT. Protein product: CASSPRGGDGGELFF.

The V call is TRBV28, the J call TRBJ2-1; either TRBD1 or TRBD2 may fit D (6 bases each). The CDR3 is 13 amino acids. Germline CDR1 and CDR2: MDHEN and SYDVKM. V shed 7 bases and J shed 7 bases, with 14 bases lying between them. CDR3 nucleotide sequence: TGTGCCAGCAATTGGGGGGCAGGGAATGAGCAGTTCTTC. This codes for CASNWGAGNEQFF.

This clonotype was detected many times. The chain links TRBV13 to TRBJ2-2; D is perhaps TRBD1 (6 bases). Per the germline V gene, CDR1 is PRHDT and CDR2 is FYEKMQ (reference sequence). The CDR3 extends over 17 amino acids. V gave up 6 bases and J gave up 4 bases, with 21 bases separating them. CDR3 amino acids: CASSSTRTATGTGELFF. In DNA, the CDR3 is TGTGCCAGCAGTTCGACCCGGACAGCCACGGGCACCGGGGAGCTGTTTTTT.

This clonotype was seen more than once but under ten times. This sequence may be a read error, since a much larger clone differs from it by one base. The rearrangement joins TRBV10-3 to TRBJ2-7; 9 bases map to TRBD1. V was clipped by 10 bases and J by 4 bases; unmatched bases: 14. Germline V gene data show CDR1 as ENHRY and CDR2 as SYGVKD. This CDR3 is built from 15 residues. The CDR3 region has the DNA TGTGCCAACGCGAACCGGGACAGGGACCCTTACGAGCAGTACTTC. Translated: CANANRDRDPYEQYF.

Ten or more counts support this clonotype. The chain recombines TRBV7-9 with TRBJ2-7; 7 nucleotides line up with TRBD1. The ends lost 5 bases at V and 2 bases at J; junction bases unmatched: 9. The length of the CDR3 is 15 residues. Germline lookup yields CDR1 SEHNR and CDR2 FQNEAQ (reference sequence). The CDR3 sequence is CASSPGTELTYEQYF. CDR3 in DNA: TGTGCCAGCAGCCCCGGGACAGAGTTAACCTACGAGCAGTACTTC.